Below, 32 T cell receptor beta chains from the same sample are listed, as sequenced in a study of Tregs in tolerant kidney transplant recipients (dated by TCRdb to the late 2010s). The library was made by the immunoSEQ multiplex PCR assay. The table comes from immuneACCESS by way of TCRdb, which keeps in-frame sequences with V and J called. Part of the clones is missing from these tables; in studies checked, under half for an unresolved V gene and the rest for unknown reasons. The table of this sample itemizes approximately 35,000 clones. Of the sample, approximately 7.3% falls within the top ten clones. According to the study, the label for this sample's time point signals: blood sample drawn before combined kidney and bone marrow transplant. The starting material was CD8+ T cells from blood, obtained before the transplant. These receptors came from a human donor who received a combined kidney and bone marrow transplant.

Points on this clone: From the germline J gene comes the end of the CDR3, since the read stops 3 residues before it. The chain has TRBV7-9 and TRBJ1-1, with 8 bases fitting TRBD1. The CDR3 spans 12 residues. The V and J ends lost 8 bases and 1 base, in that order; junction bases with no gene match: 0. Germline loops: CDR1 SEHNR, CDR2 FQNEAQ (reference sequence). Incomplete CDR3 DNA: TGTGCCAGCGGACAGGGGAACACTGAA. Translating gives CASGQGNTE. The whole CDR3 protein reads CASGQGNTEAFF.

A note on this clone: The CDR3 goes on 3 residues after the read ends, and that part is filled in from the germline J gene. V gene TRBV6-2 or TRBV6-3 combines with J gene TRBJ2-1; D perhaps matches TRBD1 (6 bases). CDR3 length: 13 residues. The V end lost 8 bases, the J end lost 9 bases, and 17 bases lay between the germline ends. Germline lookup yields CDR1 MNHEY and CDR2 SVGEGT. The sequenced part of the CDR3 DNA is TGTGCCAGCCTTAGACAGGCTCACGGTGAG. This gives the protein CASLRQAHGE. In full, the CDR3 is CASLRQAHGEQFF.

Notes on this clone: The read finishes 3 residues shy of the CDR3 end, and the germline J gene is used to complete it. This chain joins TRBV20-1 and TRBJ1-2; 8 positions agree with TRBD1. This CDR3 is built from 13 residues. After removal of 4 bases from V and 4 bases from J, the junction contained 5 bases not matched to a gene. CDR1 is DFQATT and CDR2 is SNEGSKA in the germline V gene (reference sequence). The CDR3 bases that were read are TGCAGTGCTAAGACAGGGGAAAGCTATGGC. It translates to CSAKTGESYG. The whole CDR3 protein is CSAKTGESYGYTF.

About this clone: The CDR3 is cut off 3 residues early in the read; its end comes from the germline J gene. V and J are TRBV2 and TRBJ2-7; D might be TRBD1 (6 bases). The CDR3 runs to 13 residues. CDR1 and CDR2 (germline): SNHLY, FYNNEI. The germline V and J ends were trimmed by 8 bases and 4 bases, with 15 bases remaining between them. The CDR3 DNA, read in part, is TGTGCCAGCGGTGGGGGCAGCAGATACGAG. This codes for CASGGGSRYE. The entire CDR3 is CASGGGSRYEQYF.

CDR3: CASSMGQLYEQYF. CDR3 DNA (partial): TGTGCCAGTAGTATGGGACAGCTATACGAG. The V call is TRBV19, the J call TRBJ2-7; 7 bases align to TRBD1. The read ends 3 residues shy of where the CDR3 ends; the end is completed using the germline J gene. CDR1 and CDR2 (germline): LNHDA, SQIVND (reference sequence). The V and J ends lost 3 bases and 4 bases, in that order; junction bases with no gene match: 3. The CDR3 loop spans 13 amino acids.

A note on this clone: The read ends 3 residues shy of where the CDR3 ends; the end is completed using the germline J gene. Other DNA sequences from this sample encode an identical CDR3 as well. The J gene is TRBJ2-7, the V gene TRBV19; 11 nucleotides align to TRBD1. The germline gives CDR1 LNHDA, CDR2 SQIVND (reference sequence). The V segment lost 6 bases and the J segment 3 bases; nucleotides outside the gene matches: 4. The CDR3 runs to 14 residues. CDR3 DNA (partial): TGTGCCAGTAGCCCCGGGACAGGGGGCTACGAG. Translated: CASSPGTGGYE. The whole CDR3 protein reads CASSPGTGGYEQYF.

Incomplete CDR3 DNA: TGTGCCAGCAGTGAAGCGGCTAGCGGCGGGGAAGATACG. Amino acid sequence: CASSEAASGGEDT. The entire CDR3 protein reads CASSEAASGGEDTQYF. The chain employs TRBV6-1 and TRBJ2-3, with TRBD2 identical over 7 bases. The CDR3 goes on 3 residues after the read ends, and that part is filled in from the germline J gene. Unmatched junction bases numbered 8, after V lost 0 bases and J lost 5 bases. The CDR3 extends over 16 amino acids. Germline loops: CDR1 MNHNS, CDR2 SASEGT.

On this clone itself: Read data end 3 residues before the CDR3 end; the end is taken from the germline J gene. The chain recombines TRBV30 with TRBJ1-6, with 7 bases matching TRBD1. Germline V lookup: CDR1 GTSNPN, CDR2 SVGIG (reference sequence). V trimming: 8 bases; J trimming: 6 bases; junction bases outside the gene matches: 13. The CDR3 runs 15 residues. CDR3 sequence reads: CAGSLRGISNSPLHF. The part of the CDR3 DNA that was read is TGTGCCGGCAGTCTCAGGGGGATAAGTAATTCACCC.

Points on this clone: The sequence runs out 3 residues before the end of the CDR3; the remainder is reconstructed from the germline J gene. This chain links TRBV20-1 with TRBJ2-5, with D unresolved. The CDR3 spans 11 residues. With 0 bases removed from V and 5 bases from J, the gap between germline ends came to 4 bases. Per germline, CDR1 DFQATT and CDR2 SNEGSKA (reference sequence). CDR3 protein: CSARDSETQYF. The sequenced CDR3 bases are TGCAGTGCTAGAGATTCGGAGACC.

A remark on this clone: Coverage ceases 3 residues before the CDR3 finishes, and the germline J gene fills in the end. This chain joins TRBV11-2 and TRBJ2-7, with D unclear. Trimming took off 7 bases at V and 4 bases at J, with 17 bases between the two ends. Looked up from germline, CDR1 is SGHAT and CDR2 is FQNNGV. This CDR3 is built from 14 residues. The CDR3 DNA, read in part, is TGTGCCAGCATCAATGACGCAGGAACTTACGAG. It encodes CASINDAGTYE. The whole CDR3 reads CASINDAGTYEQYF.

Turning to this clone: Sequencing ends 3 residues short of the CDR3 end; the germline J gene provides the rest. This chain joins TRBV7-9 and TRBJ2-2; tentative D call: TRBD1 (5 bases). The CDR3 has 15 residues. Germline CDR1 SEHNR, CDR2 FQNEAQ (reference sequence). Trimming took off 7 bases at V and 1 base at J, with 13 bases between the two ends. This CDR3 reads CASMVAGLNTGELFF. The sequenced part of the CDR3 DNA is TGTGCCAGCATGGTCGCAGGGTTGAACACCGGGGAG.

Comment on this clone: With the read ending 3 residues before the CDR3 end, the germline J gene is used to fill in that end. The chain employs TRBV7-9 and TRBJ2-7, with D possibly being TRBD2 (6 bases). Germline V CDR1 and CDR2: SEHNR, FQNEAQ (reference sequence). Between the trimmed V and J ends, which lost 0 bases and 3 bases, there was a span of 9 bases. The CDR3 sequence is 14 residues long. CDR3 DNA (partial): TGTGCCAGCAGCTTAGCGGGGGGTGACTACGAG. This encodes CASSLAGGDYE. The whole CDR3 is CASSLAGGDYEQYF.

Comments on this clone: The missing CDR3 end, 3 residues past where the read stops, is filled in from the germline J gene. The V call is TRBV13, the J call TRBJ1-1, with 8 bases matching TRBD1. The CDR3 is 14 residues long. CDR1 and CDR2 from the germline V gene are PRHDT and FYEKMQ (reference sequence). J gave up 6 bases and V 5 bases, and 8 bases lay outside the gene matches. The CDR3 sequence is CASSPRTGWSEAFF. The CDR3 bases that were read are TGTGCCAGCAGCCCCCGGACAGGGTGGTCTGAA.

With respect to this clone: From the germline J gene comes the end of the CDR3, since the read stops 3 residues before it. This chain links TRBV19 with TRBJ2-5; 7 bases match TRBD2. Germline CDR1 and CDR2: LNHDA and SQIVND (reference sequence). The CDR3 extends over 16 amino acids. V shed 4 bases, J shed 5 bases, and the junction held 13 bases outside the gene matches. CDR3 DNA (partial): TGTGCCAGTAGTAAGGTTGCGGGAGCCGTCGGGGAGACC. It translates to CASSKVAGAVGET. The full CDR3 protein reads CASSKVAGAVGETQYF.

For this clone: The missing CDR3 end, 3 residues past where the read stops, is filled in from the germline J gene. The chain carries TRBV7-8 and TRBJ2-7; D is possibly TRBD1 (6 bases). The CDR3 runs to 15 residues. Germline V gene sequence: CDR1 SGHVS, CDR2 FQNEAQ. V was pared by 3 bases and J by 0 bases, with 12 bases between. The CDR3 DNA, read in part, is TGTGCCAGCAGCTTGACCGGGACAATCTCCTACGAG. Translating gives CASSLTGTISYE. The whole CDR3 protein is CASSLTGTISYEQYF. Full variable domain (missing parts from reference TRBV7-8 and TRBJ2-7): GAGVSQSPRYKVAKRGQDVALRCDPISGHVSLFWYQQALGQGPEFLTYFQNEAQLDKSGLPSDRFFAERPEGSVSTLKIQRTQQEDSAVYLCASSLTGTISYEQYFGPGTRLTVT.

With respect to this clone: Sequencing ends 3 residues short of the CDR3 end; the germline J gene provides the rest. The gene calls are TRBV7-2 and TRBJ2-7; a possible D gene is TRBD2 (6 bases). The germline V and J ends were trimmed by 5 bases and 2 bases, with 13 bases remaining between them. Germline CDR1 reads SGHTA; CDR2 reads FQGNSA. This CDR3 is built from 14 residues. The CDR3 is CASSVPGLAYEQYF. The covered CDR3 bases are TGTGCCAGCAGCGTCCCGGGACTCGCCTACGAG.

As to this clone: The read is 3 residues too short to cover the CDR3 end, so that end is filled in from the germline J gene. The chain uses TRBV6-1 and TRBJ2-5, with TRBD1 identical over 11 bases. Looked up from germline, CDR1 is MNHNS and CDR2 is SASEGT. V shed 3 bases and J 5 bases; nucleotides not matched to a gene: 5. This CDR3 is 15 amino acids long. The part of the CDR3 DNA that was read is TGTGCCAGCAGTGAGGGGACAGGGGGGCGGGAGACC. It yields the protein CASSEGTGGRET. The whole CDR3 reads CASSEGTGGRETQYF.

Details on this clone: With the read ending 3 residues before the CDR3 end, the germline J gene is used to fill in that end. The V gene is TRBV2, the J gene TRBJ2-7, with TRBD2 matching over 10 bases. Germline CDR1 SNHLY, CDR2 FYNNEI. The CDR3 runs to 14 residues. V shed 2 bases and J 2 bases; nucleotides not matched to a gene: 0. CDR3 in amino acids: CASSESGGAYEQYF. The sequenced part of the CDR3 DNA is TGTGCCAGCAGTGAAAGCGGGGGGGCCTACGAG. Full variable domain (remainder filled in from reference TRBV2 and TRBJ2-7): EPEVTQTPSHQVTQMGQEVILRCVPISNHLYFYWYRQILGQKVEFLVSFYNNEISEKSEIFDDQFSVERPDGSNFTLKIRSTKLEDSAMYFCASSESGGAYEQYFGPGTRLTVT.

About this clone itself: Read data end 3 residues before the CDR3 end; the end is taken from the germline J gene. The chain employs TRBV10-3 and TRBJ2-1, with D perhaps given as TRBD1 or TRBD2 (6 bases each). The CDR3 runs to 16 residues. Trimming stripped 3 bases from V and 0 bases from J, with 12 bases between. Germline V CDR1 and CDR2: ENHRY, SYGVKD. CDR3 region: CAISDGGGSSYNEQFF. The DNA read from the CDR3 is TGTGCCATCAGTGATGGAGGGGGAAGCTCCTACAATGAG.

Of note for this clone: The observed sequence ends 3 residues before the CDR3 terminus, with the missing tail filled in from the germline J gene. This sequence joins TRBV20-1 and TRBJ2-5, with 11 bases aligning to TRBD1. V dropped 3 bases and J dropped 4; count of bases not matched to a gene: 4. The CDR3 runs to 14 residues. In germline, CDR1 is DFQATT, CDR2 SNEGSKA (reference sequence). CDR3 residues: CSARGQGDGETQYF. The sequenced part of the CDR3 DNA is TGCAGTGCTAGGGGACAGGGGGACGGAGAGACC.

Worth noting for this clone: The sequence runs out 3 residues before the end of the CDR3; the remainder is reconstructed from the germline J gene. The chain uses TRBV7-6 and TRBJ1-2, with a weak D call TRBD1 (5 bases). Germline V gene lookup returns CDR1 SGHVS and CDR2 FNYEAQ. Deletions cut 7 bases from V and 6 bases from J, with 18 bases between. There are 14 residues in the CDR3. Incomplete CDR3 DNA: TGTGCCAGCACCCGTTCCGGGGGGAGGGATGGC. It translates to CASTRSGGRDG. The full-length CDR3 reads as CASTRSGGRDGYTF.

In regard to this clone: The CDR3 end falls 3 residues outside the read, so it is completed with the germline J gene. The genes are TRBV7-8 and TRBJ1-6; D unresolved. V was clipped by 4 bases and J by 10 bases, with 14 bases between them. The germline V gene encodes CDR1 SGHVS and CDR2 FQNEAQ. The CDR3 consists of 14 residues. Here the CDR3 reads CASSSLSLLSPLHF. The DNA read from the CDR3 is TGTGCCAGCAGCTCCCTATCTCTGTTGTCACCC.

Concerning this clone itself: The read stops 3 residues short of the end of the CDR3; the missing end is completed from the germline J gene. The chain recombines TRBV19 with TRBJ2-1; D is possibly TRBD1 (5 bases). The length of the CDR3 is 12 residues. The germline V gene encodes CDR1 LNHDA and CDR2 SQIVND (reference sequence). V lost 6 bases and J lost 8, with 11 bases in between. The sequenced part of the CDR3 DNA is TGTGCCAGTAGCAACTGGGGCCATGAG. This sequence encodes CASSNWGHE. The CDR3 reads in full as CASSNWGHEQFF.

Remarks on this clone: The DNA ends 3 residues before the CDR3 does, and the rest of the CDR3 is filled in from the germline J gene. The V gene is TRBV7-9, the J gene TRBJ2-7; no definite D call. The ends were cut back, 5 bases at V and 2 bases at J, with 7 bases in the middle. From germline, CDR1 is SEHNR and CDR2 FQNEAQ (reference sequence). The CDR3 is 12 amino acids. CDR3 DNA (partial): TGTGCCAGCAGCCCTTCCCCCTACGAG. Translating it yields CASSPSPYE. The entire CDR3 protein is CASSPSPYEQYF.

For this clone: Read data end 3 residues before the CDR3 end; the end is taken from the germline J gene. V usage is TRBV6-2 or TRBV6-3 and J usage is TRBJ2-7; D ambiguous. V was shortened by 0 bases and J by 3 bases, with 6 bases between the two germline ends. CDR1 and CDR2 (germline): MNHEY, SVGEGT. CDR3 length equals 13 residues. Here the CDR3 reads CASSYSVLYEQYF. CDR3 bases read: TGTGCCAGCAGTTACTCTGTCCTCTACGAG.

In regard to this clone: The observed sequence ends 3 residues before the CDR3 terminus, with the missing tail filled in from the germline J gene. The rearrangement uses TRBV19 and TRBJ1-2; TRBD1 aligns across 7 bases. The CDR3 length is 12 residues. Germline lookup yields CDR1 LNHDA and CDR2 SQIVND (reference sequence). V shed 7 bases, J shed 4 bases, and the junction held 3 bases outside the gene matches. The DNA read from the CDR3 is TGTGCCAGTACAAGGGACAGCTATGGC. This gives the protein CASTRDSYG. The full CDR3 protein is CASTRDSYGYTF.

A note on this clone: Read sequence stops 3 residues before the CDR3 end, and the germline J gene provides the missing end. This chain uses TRBV14 with TRBJ2-1; 9 bases fit TRBD2. V was pared by 1 base and J by 7 bases, with 8 bases of the junction left unmatched. Germline-derived CDR1 and CDR2 are SGHDN and FVKESK. This CDR3 is built from 16 residues. The sequenced part of the CDR3 DNA is TGTGCCAGCAGCCAAGCAAAGGGACTAGCCAAAAATGAG. Translating gives CASSQAKGLAKNE. The full-length CDR3 reads as CASSQAKGLAKNEQFF.

As concerns this clone: The CDR3 end is not reached by the read, which stops 3 residues before it; the germline J gene fills it in. The V and J genes are TRBV20-1 and TRBJ1-2; D is perhaps TRBD1 (5 bases). The CDR3 loop spans 13 amino acids. V was shortened by 0 bases and J by 6 bases, with 11 bases between the two germline ends. Germline CDR1 is DFQATT and CDR2 is SNEGSKA (reference sequence). Partial CDR3 DNA: TGCAGTGCTAGAGATGGGGGGTTGGATGGC. Residues: CSARDGGLDG. The complete CDR3 reads CSARDGGLDGYTF.

Points on this clone: The read finishes 3 residues shy of the CDR3 end, and the germline J gene is used to complete it. The V gene is TRBV2, the J gene TRBJ2-7, with TRBD1 matching 8 bases. This CDR3 is 13 amino acids long. J gave up 1 base and V 6 bases, and 2 bases lay outside the gene matches. Per germline, CDR1 SNHLY and CDR2 FYNNEI. Here the CDR3 reads CASRGQVSYEQYF. The sequenced part of the CDR3 DNA is TGTGCCAGCAGGGGACAGGTATCCTACGAG.

As regards this clone: The missing CDR3 end, 3 residues past where the read stops, is filled in from the germline J gene. The chain combines TRBV7-9 with TRBJ1-1; D uncertain. Trimming removed 1 base from V and 1 base from J, with 7 bases in between. The CDR3 has 14 amino acids. The V gene's germline CDR1 is SEHNR and CDR2 FQNEAQ (reference sequence). The CDR3 sequence: CASSLVPRNTEAFF. CDR3 DNA (partial): TGTGCCAGCAGCTTAGTACCTAGGAACACTGAA.

Of note for this clone: The CDR3 goes on 3 residues after the read ends, and that part is filled in from the germline J gene. The chain links TRBV7-6 to TRBJ2-7, with 8 bases lining up with TRBD2. The CDR3 is 15 residues long. Germline V gives CDR1 SGHVS, CDR2 FNYEAQ. The J segment lost 1 base and the V segment lost 3 bases, leaving 5 bases of the junction unmatched. The CDR3 loop is CASSLGSGTSYEQYF. The CDR3 bases that were read are TGTGCCAGCAGCTTGGGTAGCGGGACTTCCTACGAG.

A remark on this clone: The observed sequence ends 3 residues before the CDR3 terminus, with the missing tail filled in from the germline J gene. The chain employs TRBV7-9 and TRBJ2-4; no firm D call. From germline, CDR1 is SEHNR and CDR2 FQNEAQ (reference sequence). The CDR3 consists of 13 residues. Trimming shortened V by 3 bases and J by 7 bases, and 10 bases separated the two germline ends. This CDR3 is CASSLGFGNIQYF. Incomplete CDR3 DNA: TGTGCCAGCAGCTTGGGTTTCGGGAACATT.